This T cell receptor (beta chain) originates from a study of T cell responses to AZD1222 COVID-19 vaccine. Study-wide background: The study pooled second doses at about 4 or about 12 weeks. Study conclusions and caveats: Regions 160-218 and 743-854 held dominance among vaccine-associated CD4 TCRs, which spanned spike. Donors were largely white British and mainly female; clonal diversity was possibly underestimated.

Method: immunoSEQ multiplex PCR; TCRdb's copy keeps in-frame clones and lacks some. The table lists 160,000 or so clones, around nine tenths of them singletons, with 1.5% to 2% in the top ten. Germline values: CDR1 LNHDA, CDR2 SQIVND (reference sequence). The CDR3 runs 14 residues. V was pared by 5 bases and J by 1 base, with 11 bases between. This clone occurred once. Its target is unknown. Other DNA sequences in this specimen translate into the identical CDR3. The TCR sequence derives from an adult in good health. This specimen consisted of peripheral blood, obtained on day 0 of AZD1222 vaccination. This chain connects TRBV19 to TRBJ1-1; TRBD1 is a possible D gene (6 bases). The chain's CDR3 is CASSWTARNTEAFF. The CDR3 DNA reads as TGTGCCAGTAGTTGGACAGCGCGGAACACTGAAGCTTTCTTT. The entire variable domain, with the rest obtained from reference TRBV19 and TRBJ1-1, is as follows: DGGITQSPKYLFRKEGQNVTLSCEQNLNHDAMYWYRQDPGQGLRLIYYSQIVNDFQKGDIAEGYSVSREKKESFPLTVTSAQKNPTAFYLCASSWTARNTEAFFGQGTRLTVV.